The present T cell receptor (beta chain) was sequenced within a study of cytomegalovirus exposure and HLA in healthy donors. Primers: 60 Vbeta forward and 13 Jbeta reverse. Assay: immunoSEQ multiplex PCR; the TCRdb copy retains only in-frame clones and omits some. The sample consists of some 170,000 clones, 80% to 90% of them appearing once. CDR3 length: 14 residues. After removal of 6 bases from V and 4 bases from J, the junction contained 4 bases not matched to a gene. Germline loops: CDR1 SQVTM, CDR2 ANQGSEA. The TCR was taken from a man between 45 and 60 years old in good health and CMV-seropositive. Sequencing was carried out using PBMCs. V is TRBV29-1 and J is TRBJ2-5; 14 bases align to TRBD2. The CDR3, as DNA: TGCAGCGTCGGGGGGACTAGCGGGGGAGAGACCCAGTACTTC. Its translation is CSVGGTSGGETQYF.